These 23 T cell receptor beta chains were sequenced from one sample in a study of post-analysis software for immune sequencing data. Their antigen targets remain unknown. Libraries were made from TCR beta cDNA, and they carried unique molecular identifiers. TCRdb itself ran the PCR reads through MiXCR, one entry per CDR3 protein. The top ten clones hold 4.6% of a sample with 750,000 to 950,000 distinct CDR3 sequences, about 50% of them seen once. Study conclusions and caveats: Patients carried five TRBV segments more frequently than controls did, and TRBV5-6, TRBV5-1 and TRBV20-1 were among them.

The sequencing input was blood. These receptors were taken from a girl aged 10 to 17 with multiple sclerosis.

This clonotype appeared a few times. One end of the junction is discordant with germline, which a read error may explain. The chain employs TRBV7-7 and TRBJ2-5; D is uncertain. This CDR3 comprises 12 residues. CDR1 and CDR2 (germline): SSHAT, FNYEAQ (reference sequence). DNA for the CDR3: TGTGCTAGCAGCCCGGACGTACAGACCCAGTACTTC. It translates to CASSPDVQTQYF.

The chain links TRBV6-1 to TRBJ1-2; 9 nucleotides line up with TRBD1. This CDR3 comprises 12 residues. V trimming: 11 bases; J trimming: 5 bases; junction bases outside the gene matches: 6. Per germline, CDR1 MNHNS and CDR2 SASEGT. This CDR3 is CAGQTGGYGYTF. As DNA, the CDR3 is TGTGCCGGCCAGACAGGGGGGTATGGCTACACCTTC.

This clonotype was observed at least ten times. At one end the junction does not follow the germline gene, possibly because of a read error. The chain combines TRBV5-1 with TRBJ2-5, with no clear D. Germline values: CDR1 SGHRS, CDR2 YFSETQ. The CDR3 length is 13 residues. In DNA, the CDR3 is TGTGCCAGCAGCTTGGTAGGGCAAGAGACCCAGTACTTC. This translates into CASSLVGQETQYF. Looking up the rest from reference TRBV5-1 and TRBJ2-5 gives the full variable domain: KAGVTQTPRYLIKTRGQQVTLSCSPISGHRSVSWYQQTPGQGLQFLFEYFSETQRNKGNFPGRFSGRQFSNSRSEMNVSTLELGDSALYLCASSLVGQETQYFGPGTRLLVL.

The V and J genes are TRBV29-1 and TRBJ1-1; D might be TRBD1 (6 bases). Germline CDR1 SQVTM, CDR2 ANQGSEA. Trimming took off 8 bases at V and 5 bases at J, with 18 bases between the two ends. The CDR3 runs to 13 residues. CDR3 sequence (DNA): TGCAGCTATAGACAGGCGGGAGAAACTGAAGCTTTCTTT. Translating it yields CSYRQAGETEAFF.

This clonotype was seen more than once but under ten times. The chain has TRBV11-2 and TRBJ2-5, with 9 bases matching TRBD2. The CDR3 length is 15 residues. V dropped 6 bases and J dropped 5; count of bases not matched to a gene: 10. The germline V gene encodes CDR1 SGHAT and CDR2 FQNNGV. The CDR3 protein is CASSDRAGGPETQYF. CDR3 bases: TGTGCCAGCAGTGACCGAGCGGGGGGCCCTGAGACCCAGTACTTC.

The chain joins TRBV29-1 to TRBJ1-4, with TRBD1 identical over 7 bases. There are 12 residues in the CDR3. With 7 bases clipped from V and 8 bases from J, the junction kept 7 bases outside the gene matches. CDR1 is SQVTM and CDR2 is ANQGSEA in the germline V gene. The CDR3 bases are TGCAGCGCCCGGGACAGTGGGGAAAAACTGTTTTTT. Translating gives CSARDSGEKLFF.

The CDR3 sequence: CASSMAGGPPEQFF. CDR3 nucleotides: TGTGCCAGTAGTATGGCGGGAGGGCCCCCTGAGCAGTTCTTC. The gene calls are TRBV19 and TRBJ2-1; 9 nucleotides match TRBD2. V was pared by 3 bases and J by 9 bases, with 6 bases of the junction left unmatched. The germline gives CDR1 LNHDA, CDR2 SQIVND (reference sequence). This CDR3 comprises 14 residues. Combining the CDR3 with reference TRBV19 and TRBJ2-1 gives the whole variable domain DGGITQSPKYLFRKEGQNVTLSCEQNLNHDAMYWYRQDPGQGLRLIYYSQIVNDFQKGDIAEGYSVSREKKESFPLTVTSAQKNPTAFYLCASSMAGGPPEQFFGPGTRLTVL.

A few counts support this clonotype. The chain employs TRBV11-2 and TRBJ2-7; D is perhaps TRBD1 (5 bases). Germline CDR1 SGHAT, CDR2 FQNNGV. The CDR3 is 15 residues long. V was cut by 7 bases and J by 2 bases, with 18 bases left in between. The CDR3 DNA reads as TGTGCCAGCACAGTTGGGGCCTTAGAAACCTACGAGCAGTACTTC. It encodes CASTVGALETYEQYF.

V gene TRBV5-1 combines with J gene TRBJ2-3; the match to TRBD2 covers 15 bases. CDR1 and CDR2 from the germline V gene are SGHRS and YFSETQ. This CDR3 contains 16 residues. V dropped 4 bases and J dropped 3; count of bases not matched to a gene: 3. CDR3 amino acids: CASSVGLAGGTDTQYF. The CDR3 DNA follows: TGCGCCAGCAGCGTCGGACTAGCGGGGGGGACAGATACGCAGTATTTT.

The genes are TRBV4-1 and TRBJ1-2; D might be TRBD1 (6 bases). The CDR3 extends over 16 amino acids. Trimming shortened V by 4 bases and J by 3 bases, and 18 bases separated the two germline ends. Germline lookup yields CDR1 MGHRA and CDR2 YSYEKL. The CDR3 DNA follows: TGCGCCAGCAGCCCAAGCGCAGGGGTGCGTGACTATGGCTACACCTTC. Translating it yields CASSPSAGVRDYGYTF.

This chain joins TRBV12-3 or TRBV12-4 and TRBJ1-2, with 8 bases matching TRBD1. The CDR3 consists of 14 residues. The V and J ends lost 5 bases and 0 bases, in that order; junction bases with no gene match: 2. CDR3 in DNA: TGTGCCAGCAGTCGGGACAGGACTAACTATGGCTACACCTTC. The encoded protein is CASSRDRTNYGYTF.

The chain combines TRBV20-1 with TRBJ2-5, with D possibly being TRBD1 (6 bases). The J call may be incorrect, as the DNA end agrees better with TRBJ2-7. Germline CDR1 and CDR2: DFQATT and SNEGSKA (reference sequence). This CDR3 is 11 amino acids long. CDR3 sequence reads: CSANRVNEQYF. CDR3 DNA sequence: TGCAGTGCTAACAGGGTCAACGAGCAGTACTTC.

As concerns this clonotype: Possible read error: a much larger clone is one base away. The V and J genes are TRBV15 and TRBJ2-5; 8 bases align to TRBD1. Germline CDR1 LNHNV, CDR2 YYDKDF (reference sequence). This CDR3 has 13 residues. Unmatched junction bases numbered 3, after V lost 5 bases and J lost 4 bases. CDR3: CATSRTGRETQYF. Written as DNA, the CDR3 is TGTGCCACCAGCCGGACAGGGAGAGAGACCCAGTACTTC.

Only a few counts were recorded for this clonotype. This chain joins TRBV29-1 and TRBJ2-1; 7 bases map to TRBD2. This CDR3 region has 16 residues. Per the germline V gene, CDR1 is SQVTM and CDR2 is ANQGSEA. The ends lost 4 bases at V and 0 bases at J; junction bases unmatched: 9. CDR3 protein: CSVVDPLADSYNEQFF. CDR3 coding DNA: TGCAGCGTTGTGGATCCGCTAGCGGACTCCTACAATGAGCAGTTCTTC.

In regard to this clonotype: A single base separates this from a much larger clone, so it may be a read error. The CDR3 reads CAISEDSMGTQFF. CDR3 DNA sequence: TGTGCCATCAGTGAGGACAGCATGGGGACCCAGTTCTTC. V is TRBV10-3 and J is TRBJ2-5; D tentatively reads TRBD1 or TRBD2 (5 bases each). The J call may be faulty, since TRBJ2-1 better matches the DNA end. This CDR3 spans 13 amino acids. Germline values: CDR1 ENHRY, CDR2 SYGVKD.

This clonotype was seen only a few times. The CDR3 DNA sequence: TGTGCCACCAGCAGAGTGGACAGCACAGATACGCAGTATTTT. Translating gives CATSRVDSTDTQYF. The chain uses TRBV15 and TRBJ2-3; D remains unclear. In germline, CDR1 is LNHNV, CDR2 YYDKDF (reference sequence). The CDR3 extends over 14 amino acids. Trimming pared 1 base from V and 0 bases from J, leaving 5 bases between. Full variable domain (missing parts from reference TRBV15 and TRBJ2-3): DAMVIQNPRYQVTQFGKPVTLSCSQTLNHNVMYWYQQKSSQAPKLLFHYYDKDFNNEADTPDNFQSRRPNTSFCFLDIRSPGLGDTAMYLCATSRVDSTDTQYFGPGTRLTVL.

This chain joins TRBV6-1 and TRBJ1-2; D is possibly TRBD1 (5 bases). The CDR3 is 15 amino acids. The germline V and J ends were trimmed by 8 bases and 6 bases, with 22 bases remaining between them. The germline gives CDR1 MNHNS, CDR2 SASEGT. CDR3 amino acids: CASLPRSRGVHGYTF. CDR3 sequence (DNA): TGTGCCAGCCTCCCGAGGAGTCGGGGCGTGCATGGCTACACCTTC.

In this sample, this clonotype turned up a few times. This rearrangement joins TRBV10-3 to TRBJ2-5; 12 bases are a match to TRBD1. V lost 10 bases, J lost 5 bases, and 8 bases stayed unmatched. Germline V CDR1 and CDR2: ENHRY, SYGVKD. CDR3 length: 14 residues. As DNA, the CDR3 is TGTGCCACACACGGGACAGGGGGCTTGGAGACCCAGTACTTC. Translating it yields CATHGTGGLETQYF.

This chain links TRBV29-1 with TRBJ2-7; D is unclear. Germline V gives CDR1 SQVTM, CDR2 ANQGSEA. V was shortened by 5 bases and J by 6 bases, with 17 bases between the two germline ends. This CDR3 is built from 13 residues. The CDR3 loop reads CSVSSRGWGEQYF. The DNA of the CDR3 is TGCAGCGTTTCCTCTAGAGGATGGGGCGAGCAGTACTTC.

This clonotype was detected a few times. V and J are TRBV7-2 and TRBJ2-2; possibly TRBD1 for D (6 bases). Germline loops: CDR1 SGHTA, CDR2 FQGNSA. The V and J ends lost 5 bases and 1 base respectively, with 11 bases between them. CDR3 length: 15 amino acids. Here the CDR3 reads CASSPGQMNTGELFF. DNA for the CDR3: TGTGCCAGCAGCCCAGGACAGATGAACACCGGGGAGCTGTTTTTT.

The CDR3 region is CASSQAQGGDTQYF. For the CDR3, the DNA is TGCGCCAGCAGCCAAGCTCAGGGGGGAGATACGCAGTATTTT. The chain is built from TRBV4-1 and TRBJ2-3; D perhaps matches TRBD1 (7 bases). Trimming removed 1 base at V and 5 bases at J, with 10 bases between. CDR1 and CDR2 (germline): MGHRA, YSYEKL. CDR3 length: 14 amino acids.

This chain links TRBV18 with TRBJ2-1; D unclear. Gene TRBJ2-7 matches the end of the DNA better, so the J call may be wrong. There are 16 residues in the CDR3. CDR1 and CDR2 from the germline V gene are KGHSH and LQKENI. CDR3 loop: CASSPPRSGSYNEQYF. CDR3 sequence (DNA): TGTGCCAGCTCACCACCCCGGTCAGGCTCCTACAATGAGCAGTACTTC.

The CDR3 loop reads CASSHGQGGTEAFF. In DNA form, the CDR3 reads TGTGCCAGCAGCCACGGACAGGGGGGCACTGAAGCTTTCTTT. This chain uses TRBV4-2 with TRBJ1-1, with TRBD1 matching 10 bases. V shed 3 bases and J 4 bases; nucleotides not matched to a gene: 2. Germline assignment: CDR1 LGHNA and CDR2 YNFKEQ. The CDR3 spans 14 residues.